These T cell receptor beta chains were read from a single sample in a study of immune heterogeneity within non-small cell lung tumors. TCRdb reanalysed the multiplex PCR reads using MiXCR and keeps one entry per CDR3 protein. The sample holds fewer than 4,500 distinct CDR3 sequences, 24% seen once. Sequencing input: lung tumor tissue. These receptor sequences come from a man aged 45-60 years with non-small cell lung cancer. Both conserved end residues are part of each CDR3. D genes are given only for firm matches. Clone size appears in some rows only: once, few, many, or a class for an expanded clone.

j_call v_call d_call clone_size cdr3_nt cdr3_aa
TRBJ2-2 TRBV6-4 - medium-sized TGTGCCAGCAGTGAGAGTGCCACCGGGGAGCTGTTTTTT CASSESATGELFF
TRBJ2-1 TRBV10-2 - - TGCGCCAGCAGTGAGAAGGGGCTAGCGAGAGGTGGGGATGAGCAGTTCTTC CASSEKGLARGGDEQFF
TRBJ1-2 TRBV20-1 - medium-sized TGCAGTGCTGCAGAACCGGGACCTAACTATGGCTACACCTTC CSAAEPGPNYGYTF
TRBJ2-7 TRBV18 TRBD2 medium-sized TGTGCCAGCTCACCCGAACTAGCGGGGGTGTCCTACGAGCAGTACTTC CASSPELAGVSYEQYF
TRBJ2-1 TRBV28 TRBD2 - TGTGCCACTACTCGGGGGGGGCCGTTCGATCAGTTCTTC CATTRGGPFDQFF
TRBJ1-2 TRBV7-9 - medium-sized TGTGCCAGCAGCCCACAGGCGGAGGGCTACACCTTC CASSPQAEGYTF
TRBJ1-1 TRBV6-2/TRBV6-3 - - TGTGCCAGCAATTCCCCGGGGGCATGGACCGAAGCTTTCTTT CASNSPGAWTEAFF
TRBJ2-1 TRBV9 - many TGTGCCAGCAGCACACGCTGGGGTGAGCAGTTCTTC CASSTRWGEQFF
TRBJ2-5 TRBV5-1 - medium-sized TGCGCCAGCAGCTCCGGGGGTTGGGAGACCCAGTACTTC CASSSGGWETQYF
TRBJ1-1 TRBV7-3 - medium-sized TGTGCCAGCAGTGAGGACAGTCACACTGAAGCTTTCTTT CASSEDSHTEAFF
TRBJ2-7 TRBV24-1 - medium-sized TGTGCCACCAGTGATGCCCAGTTGGCGGAGTACGAGCAGTACTTC CATSDAQLAEYEQYF
TRBJ2-3 TRBV7-3 - medium-sized TGTGCCAGCAGCGCTCAGACAGGTTCGGATACGCAGTATTTT CASSAQTGSDTQYF
TRBJ2-2 TRBV19 - medium-sized TGTGCCGCAAGCCCAGGGTATGGCACCGGGGAGCTGTTTTTT CAASPGYGTGELFF
TRBJ2-7 TRBV20-1 - medium-sized TGCAGTGCCACTAGCAGCTCCTACGAGCAGTACTTC CSATSSSYEQYF
TRBJ2-2 TRBV9 - medium-sized TGTGCCAGCAGCGTAGTACCAGACCCCGGGGAGCTGTTTTTT CASSVVPDPGELFF
TRBJ2-1 TRBV30 - - TGTGCCTGGAGTCACCCTTCCCGGGGGCCCTACAATGAGCAGTTCTTC CAWSHPSRGPYNEQFF
TRBJ1-3 TRBV28 - medium-sized TGTGCCAGCAGTGGGCGTCGGGGCTTGGGCTCTGGAAACACCATATATTTT CASSGRRGLGSGNTIYF
TRBJ2-5 TRBV7-6 - - TGTGCCTGCAGCTTGGGGCCGCGGGCGGCAGAGACCCAGTACTTC CACSLGPRAAETQYF
TRBJ2-7 TRBV15 TRBD1 medium-sized TGTGCCACGTATCGACAGGGTTGGATTTACGAGCAGTACTTC CATYRQGWIYEQYF
TRBJ2-3 TRBV12-3/TRBV12-4 - many TGTGCCAGCAGTTCAACAGGCACAGATACGCAGTATTTT CASSSTGTDTQYF
TRBJ1-5 TRBV20-1 - medium-sized TGCAGTGCTAGGAGATCAGGGCATAGCAATCAGCCCCAGCATTTT CSARRSGHSNQPQHF
TRBJ2-1 TRBV5-1 - medium-sized TGCGCCAGCAGCTTGAACGGGGAATCCTACAATGAGCAGTTCTTC CASSLNGESYNEQFF
TRBJ1-3 TRBV5-6 - once TGTGCCAGCAGCTCTCGGAGCCAGTACCTTGGAAACACCATATATTTT CASSSRSQYLGNTIYF
TRBJ1-6 TRBV5-1 TRBD1 medium-sized TGCGCCAGCACCCCGACAGGGATAGAAGGAAATTCACCCCTCCACTTT CASTPTGIEGNSPLHF
TRBJ2-1 TRBV2 TRBD1 medium-sized TGTGCCAGCAGTCCTCAGGGGGCGCAGGTTGAGCAGTTCTTC CASSPQGAQVEQFF
TRBJ1-4 TRBV5-1 - medium-sized TGCGCCAGCAGACGGAGGGAAACTAATGAAAAACTGTTTTTT CASRRRETNEKLFF
TRBJ2-7 TRBV12-3/TRBV12-4 - large TGTGCCAGCAGTTTAAACAGAGCTTCCTACGAGCAGTACTTC CASSLNRASYEQYF
TRBJ2-5 TRBV15 - few TGTGCCACCAGCAAAAAAGGGTGGCAGGGCCAAGAGACCCAGTACTTC CATSKKGWQGQETQYF
TRBJ1-6 TRBV28 - once TGTGCCAGCAGTTTCGGAATCGGCCATAATTCACCCCTCCACTTT CASSFGIGHNSPLHF
TRBJ2-5 TRBV20-1 TRBD1 many TGCGTAGTACAGGGGTTCCAGATAACCCAGTACTTC CVVQGFQITQYF
TRBJ2-5 TRBV7-6 - medium-sized TGTGCCAGCAGCTTAGTACGGGCAGGGCCGGAGACCCAGTACTTC CASSLVRAGPETQYF
TRBJ2-7 TRBV3-1 TRBD2 many TGTGCCAGCAGCCAAGTTAGCGGGGCTCACTCCTACGAGCAGTACTTC CASSQVSGAHSYEQYF
TRBJ1-3 TRBV20-1 - medium-sized TGCAGTGCTAGAGCGGGGTCTGGAAACACCATATATTTT CSARAGSGNTIYF
TRBJ2-5 TRBV9 - - TGTGCCAGCAGCCCAGGCGCCACAGCCCCCGAGACCCAGTACTTC CASSPGATAPETQYF
TRBJ2-2 TRBV11-3 TRBD1 many TGTGCCAGCAGCTCAACCCCCGGGACAGGACCTTCCGCGAACACCGGGGAGCTGTTTTTT CASSSTPGTGPSANTGELFF
TRBJ2-3 TRBV6-4 TRBD2 few TGTGCCAGCAGTAACTCCCCCGGCCCCGCGGGGGCAGATACGCAGTATTTT CASSNSPGPAGADTQYF
TRBJ2-5 TRBV9 - medium-sized TGTGCCAGCAGCCCATCTGGACAGACCCAAGAGACCCAGTACTTC CASSPSGQTQETQYF
TRBJ1-3 TRBV6-1 - - TGTGCCAGCAGTGAAAGGCAGATCACAAGCTCTGGAAACTCCTTATATTTT CASSERQITSSGNSLYF
TRBJ2-5 TRBV2 - medium-sized TGTGCCAGCAAGGAGGGCCTTCAAGAGACCCAGTACTTC CASKEGLQETQYF
TRBJ2-3 TRBV5-1 - many TGCGCCAGCAGCTTGGGGGGCCGAGGCACAGATACGCAGTATTTT CASSLGGRGTDTQYF
TRBJ1-6 TRBV6-4 - medium-sized TGTGCCAGCAGCGAAGGACGGAATTCACCCCTCCACTTT CASSEGRNSPLHF
TRBJ2-7 TRBV20-1 TRBD2 medium-sized TGCAGTGCGCCATCAGGGGGACTAGCGGGAGGGGAGGACTACGAGCAGTACTTC CSAPSGGLAGGEDYEQYF
TRBJ2-2 TRBV14 TRBD1 medium-sized TGTGCCAGCAGCCCGAGGACAGGAGCCGGGGAGCTGTTTTTT CASSPRTGAGELFF
TRBJ2-7 TRBV10-1 TRBD1 medium-sized TGCGCCAGCAGTCCTAACCTTCTGACAGGGGGTTACGAGCAGTACTTC CASSPNLLTGGYEQYF
TRBJ2-7 TRBV5-6 TRBD1 many TGTGCCAGCAGCCCCGGACAGGGGGCGGAAGAGCAGTACTTC CASSPGQGAEEQYF
TRBJ1-2 TRBV7-2 - few TGTGCCAGCAGCCCCGCCGTCCATGGCTACACCTTC CASSPAVHGYTF
TRBJ2-7 TRBV10-3 TRBD1 medium-sized TGTGCCATCAGTGATTTTACAGGGGGCGAGGAGCAGTACTTC CAISDFTGGEEQYF
TRBJ1-5 TRBV12-3/TRBV12-4 - medium-sized TGTGCCAGCAGTCTCGGGGGGGGCCCTCAGCCCCAGCATTTT CASSLGGGPQPQHF
TRBJ1-2 TRBV3-1 - many TGTGCCAGCAGCCATCTGGACCCTAACTATGGCTACACCTTC CASSHLDPNYGYTF
TRBJ2-2 TRBV20-1 - medium-sized TGCAGTGCTGAGGGCAGGGCCGGGGAGCTGTTTTTT CSAEGRAGELFF
TRBJ2-7 TRBV12-3/TRBV12-4 - - TGTGCCAGCAGCGTGTGGGGTTGGGCCTACGAGCAGTACTTC CASSVWGWAYEQYF
TRBJ2-5 TRBV2 - medium-sized TGTGCCAGCAGTGGGCCCTTACGTGAAGAGACCCAGTACTTC CASSGPLREETQYF
TRBJ1-2 TRBV20-1 - medium-sized TGCAGTGCTAGCCCCGCGTTAAAGGGAAACTATGGCTACACCTTC CSASPALKGNYGYTF
TRBJ1-2 TRBV4-2 - medium-sized TGTGCCAGCAGCCAAGAAGAGGGGGCTAACTATGGCTACACCTTC CASSQEEGANYGYTF
TRBJ1-2 TRBV30 TRBD1 medium-sized TGTGCCTGGAGCCGGGGACAGAGCTATGGCTACACCTTC CAWSRGQSYGYTF